The present T cell receptor (beta chain) was sequenced within a study of T-cell memory formation after mild COVID-19. The overall study: There were largely donor-specific TCR clusters.

Notes on this clonotype: The antigen remains unidentified.

CDR1 and CDR2 from the germline V gene are DFQATT and SNEGSKA (reference sequence). This CDR3 is built from 13 residues. TCRdb re-analysed the 5' RACE reads in MiXCR, keeping a single row per CDR3 protein. The repertoire holds about 470,000 distinct CDR3 sequences, with roughly 25% as singletons. Overall study results and limits: CD4+ contracting clones were mainly CM and EM; CD8+ ones, EMRA. Balance between CD4 and CD8 was seen in clones contracting day 15 to 85, and a CD4+ lean was seen in later expanders.

This chain connects TRBV20-1 to TRBJ2-7; no firm D call. Sequenced input: PBMCs or a T cell subset sorted from them (not recorded which). This TCR was recovered from an adult woman who had mild COVID-19 (a few samples of this study predate the infection). Cell type and time point are not known. In nucleotides, the CDR3 is TGCAGGGAGTCAAGGGCGCCAGAGAACGAGCAGTACTTC. This translates into CRESRAPENEQYF.